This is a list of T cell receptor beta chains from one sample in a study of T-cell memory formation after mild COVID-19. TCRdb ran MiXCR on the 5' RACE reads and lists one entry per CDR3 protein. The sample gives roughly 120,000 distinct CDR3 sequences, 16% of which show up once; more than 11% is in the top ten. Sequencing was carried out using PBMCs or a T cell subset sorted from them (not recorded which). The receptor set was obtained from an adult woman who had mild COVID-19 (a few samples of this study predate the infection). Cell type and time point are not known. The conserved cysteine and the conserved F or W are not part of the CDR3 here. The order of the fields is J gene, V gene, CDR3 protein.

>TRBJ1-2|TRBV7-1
ASSSTDRGYGYT
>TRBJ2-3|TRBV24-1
ATSDPDRSTDTQY
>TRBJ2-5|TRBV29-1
SVERQGAFEETQY
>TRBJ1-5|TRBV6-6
ASSYYGEIGNQPQH
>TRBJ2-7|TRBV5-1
ASSSGQFYEQY
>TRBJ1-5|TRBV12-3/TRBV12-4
ASSRVNQPQH
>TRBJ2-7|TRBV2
ASSVGRGPYEQY
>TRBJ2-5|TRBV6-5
ASRADPGGGETQY
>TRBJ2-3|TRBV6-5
ASSYLPDPDTQY
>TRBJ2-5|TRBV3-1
ASSPTGEGLEETQY
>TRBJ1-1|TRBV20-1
SASRPNTEAF
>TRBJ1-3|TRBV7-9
ASGGSSSGNTIY
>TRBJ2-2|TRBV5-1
ASSPSWSGGFTGELF
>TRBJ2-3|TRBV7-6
ASRGTGTGGRDTQY
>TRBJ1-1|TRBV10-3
AISEKGSNTEAF
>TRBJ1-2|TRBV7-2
ASSQDRFYGYT
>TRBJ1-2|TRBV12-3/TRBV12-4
ASSFSGGYGYT
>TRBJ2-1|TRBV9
ASSVDGETNNEQF
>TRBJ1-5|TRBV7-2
ASSTPGQIYNQPQH